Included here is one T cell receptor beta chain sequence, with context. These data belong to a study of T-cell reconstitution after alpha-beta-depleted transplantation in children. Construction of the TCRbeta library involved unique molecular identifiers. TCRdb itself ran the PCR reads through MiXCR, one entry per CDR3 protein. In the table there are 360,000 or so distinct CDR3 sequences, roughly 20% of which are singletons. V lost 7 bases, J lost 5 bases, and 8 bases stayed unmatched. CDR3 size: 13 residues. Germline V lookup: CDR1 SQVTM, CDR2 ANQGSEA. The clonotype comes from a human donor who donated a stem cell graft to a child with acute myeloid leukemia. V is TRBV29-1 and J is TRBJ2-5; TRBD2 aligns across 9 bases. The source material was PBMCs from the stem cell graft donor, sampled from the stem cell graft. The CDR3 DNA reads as TGCAGCGCGACTAGCGGAGGAGGGGAGACCCAGTACTTC. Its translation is CSATSGGGETQYF.